The rows below give T cell receptor beta chains drawn from one sample of a study. TCRdb reanalysed the 5' RACE reads using MiXCR and keeps one entry per CDR3 protein. The data show under 6,500 distinct CDR3 sequences, around 31% seen once. The material sequenced was naive CD4+ T cells sorted from a lymph node. The receptors were sampled from a female donor with breast cancer. CDR3s include the opening cysteine and the closing phenylalanine or tryptophan. Fields, in order: V gene, D gene, CDR3 length, CDR3 protein. D genes are given only for firm matches.

>TRBV25-1|.|14
CASRSSVPPDTQYF
>TRBV4-2|.|17
CASSLLLGSGNTDTQYF
>TRBV20-1|TRBD1|12
CSLTGGVLPLHF
>TRBV9|TRBD1|15
CASSVETGGPNGYTF
>TRBV4-2|TRBD2|15
CASSQDTSGSYEQYF
>TRBV12-3/TRBV12-4|TRBD1|16
CASSTRWTGGGYGYTF
>TRBV13|.|14
CASSLTTGSYGYTF
>TRBV28|.|11
CASRFYGEQYF
>TRBV20-1|.|14
CSASSKGVKDEQFF
>TRBV5-5|.|13
CASSFRSSYEQYF
>TRBV5-6|TRBD2|17
CASSPGLAGGTYNEQFF
>TRBV12-3/TRBV12-4|TRBD1|16
CASSPYDRGPNSPLHF
>TRBV18|.|12
CASSSTDGEQFF
>TRBV20-1|.|15
CSARWDRSSYNEQFF
>TRBV5-4|TRBD1|15
CASSPRGQGANEQFF
>TRBV7-2|.|18
CASRLYLSTAGADNEQFF
>TRBV30|.|17
CAWRWFGGAHSYNEQFF
>TRBV6-1|.|14
CASTMGGSGNTIYF
>TRBV20-1|TRBD1|14
CSAWDSANTGELFF
>TRBV20-1|.|12
CSAHAHPYEQYF
>TRBV7-6|TRBD2|15
CASSLAAGGPFGQYF
>TRBV4-2|TRBD2|16
CASSPRTAGVRETQYF
>TRBV7-8|.|14
CASSLAGGNQPQHF
>TRBV7-2|.|13
CASSLGLEGQQYF
>TRBV5-3|.|17
CARSCKTRRAGSYEQYF
>TRBV6-1|.|13
CASPRVNTGELFF
>TRBV6-2/TRBV6-3|TRBD2|16
CASSYAASGATYEQYF
>TRBV10-3|.|13
CAISDEGGNEQFF
>TRBV20-1|.|12
CSAPRTSYDYTF
>TRBV12-3/TRBV12-4|.|14
CASSLGGAVQPQHF
>TRBV7-9|.|11
CASSFSPLQFF
>TRBV19|.|16
CASSITQGLAKNIQYF
>TRBV20-1|.|14
CSARDPSGANVLTF
>TRBV19|.|16
CASSLSGGPTTDTQYF
>TRBV28|.|13
CASRPSFSDEQFF
>TRBV20-1|.|14
CSASTGSGHYEQYF
>TRBV20-1|.|15
CSATRMGLGADTQYF
>TRBV20-1|.|16
CSARAVFGTSFEKLFF
>TRBV2|TRBD1|16
CATRQDRRTITYEQYF
>TRBV5-1|.|16
CASSLAGWGAGETQYF
>TRBV10-2|.|14
CATRTTPRVYKQYF
>TRBV12-3/TRBV12-4|TRBD2|17
CASSSKDPSGSGDEQFF
>TRBV14|.|12
CASSQDGVRQYF
>TRBV9|TRBD1|23
CASSPSKLGQGAESRRSYNEQFF